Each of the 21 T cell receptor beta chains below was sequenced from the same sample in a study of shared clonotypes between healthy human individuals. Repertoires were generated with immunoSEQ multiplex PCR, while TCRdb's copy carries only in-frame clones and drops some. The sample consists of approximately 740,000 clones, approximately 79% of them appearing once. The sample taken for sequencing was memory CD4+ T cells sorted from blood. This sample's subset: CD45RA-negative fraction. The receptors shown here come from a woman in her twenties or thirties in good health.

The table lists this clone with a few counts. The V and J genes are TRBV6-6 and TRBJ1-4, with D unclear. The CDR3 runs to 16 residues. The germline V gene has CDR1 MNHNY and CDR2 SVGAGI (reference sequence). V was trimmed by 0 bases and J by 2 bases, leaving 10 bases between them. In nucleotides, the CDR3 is TGTGCCAGCAGTTACTCCTCGGGAGGTACTAATGAAAAACTGTTTTTT. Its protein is CASSYSSGGTNEKLFF.

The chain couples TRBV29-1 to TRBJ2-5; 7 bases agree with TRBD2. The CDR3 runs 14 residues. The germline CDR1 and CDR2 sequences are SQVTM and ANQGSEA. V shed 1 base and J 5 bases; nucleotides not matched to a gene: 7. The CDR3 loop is CSVEGRGGGETQYF. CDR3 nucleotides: TGCAGCGTTGAAGGTCGCGGGGGTGGGGAGACCCAGTACTTC. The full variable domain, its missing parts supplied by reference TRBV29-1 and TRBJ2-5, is SAVISQKPSRDICQRGTSLTIQCQVDSQVTMMFWYRQQPGQSLTLIATANQGSEATYESGFVIDKFPISRPNLTFSTLTVSNMSPEDSSIYLCSVEGRGGGETQYFGPGTRLLVL.

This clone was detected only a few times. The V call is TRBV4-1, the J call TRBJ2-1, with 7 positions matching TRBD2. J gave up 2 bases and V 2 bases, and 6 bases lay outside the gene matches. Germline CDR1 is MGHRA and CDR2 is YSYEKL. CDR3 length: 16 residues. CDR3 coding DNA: TGCGCCAGCAGCCAACAACTAGCGATCCCCTACAATGAGCAGTTCTTC. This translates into CASSQQLAIPYNEQFF.

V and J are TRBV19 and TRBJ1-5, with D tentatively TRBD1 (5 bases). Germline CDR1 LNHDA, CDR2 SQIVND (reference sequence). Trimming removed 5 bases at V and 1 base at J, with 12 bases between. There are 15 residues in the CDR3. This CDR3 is CASSPRAFSNQPQHF. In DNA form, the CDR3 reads TGTGCCAGTAGTCCCAGGGCCTTCAGCAATCAGCCCCAGCATTTT.

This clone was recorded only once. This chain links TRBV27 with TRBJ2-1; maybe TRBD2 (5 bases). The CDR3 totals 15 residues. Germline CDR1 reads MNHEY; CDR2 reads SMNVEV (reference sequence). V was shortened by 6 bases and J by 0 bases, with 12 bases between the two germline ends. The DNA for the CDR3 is TGTGCCAGCAGGCCCGACTACAGCTCCTACAATGAGCAGTTCTTC. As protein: CASRPDYSSYNEQFF.

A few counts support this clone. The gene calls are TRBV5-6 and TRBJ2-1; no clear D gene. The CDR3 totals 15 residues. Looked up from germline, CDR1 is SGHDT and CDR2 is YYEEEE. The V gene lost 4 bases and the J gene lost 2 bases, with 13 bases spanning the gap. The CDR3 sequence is CASSPRPLTYNEQFF. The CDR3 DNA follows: TGTGCCAGCAGCCCGCGGCCCTTAACCTACAATGAGCAGTTCTTC.

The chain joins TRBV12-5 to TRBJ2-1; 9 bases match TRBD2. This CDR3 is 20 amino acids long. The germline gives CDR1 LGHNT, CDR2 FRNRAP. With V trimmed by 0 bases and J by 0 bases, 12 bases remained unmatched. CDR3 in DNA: TGTGCTAGTGGTTTGGTACTTGGGCTAGCGGGACCTAGCTCCTACAATGAGCAGTTCTTC. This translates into CASGLVLGLAGPSSYNEQFF.

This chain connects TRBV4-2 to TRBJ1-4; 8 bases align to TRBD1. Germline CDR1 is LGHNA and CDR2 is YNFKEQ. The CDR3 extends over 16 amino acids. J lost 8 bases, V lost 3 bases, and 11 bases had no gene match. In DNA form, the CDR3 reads TGTGCCAGCAGCCACACTCAACAGGGGGTGCGAGAAAAACTGTTTTTT. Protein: CASSHTQQGVREKLFF.

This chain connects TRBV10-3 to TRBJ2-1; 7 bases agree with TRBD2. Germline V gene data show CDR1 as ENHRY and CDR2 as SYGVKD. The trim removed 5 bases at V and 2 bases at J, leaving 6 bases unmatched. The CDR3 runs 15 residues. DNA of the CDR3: TGTGCCATCAGTCGACTAGCAGGCGCCTACAATGAGCAGTTCTTC. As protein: CAISRLAGAYNEQFF.

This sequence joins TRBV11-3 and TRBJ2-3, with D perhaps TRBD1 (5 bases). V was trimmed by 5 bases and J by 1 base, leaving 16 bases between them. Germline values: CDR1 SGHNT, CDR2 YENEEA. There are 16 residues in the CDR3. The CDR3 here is CASSGQTGAGTDTQYF. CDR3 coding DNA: TGTGCCAGCAGCGGCCAGACTGGGGCTGGCACAGATACGCAGTATTTT.

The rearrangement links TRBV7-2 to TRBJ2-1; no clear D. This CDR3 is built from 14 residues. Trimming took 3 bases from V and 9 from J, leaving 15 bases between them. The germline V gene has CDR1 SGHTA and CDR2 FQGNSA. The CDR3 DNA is TGTGCCAGCAGCTTTCGGTCTGACCTGGCTGAGCAGTTCTTC. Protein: CASSFRSDLAEQFF.

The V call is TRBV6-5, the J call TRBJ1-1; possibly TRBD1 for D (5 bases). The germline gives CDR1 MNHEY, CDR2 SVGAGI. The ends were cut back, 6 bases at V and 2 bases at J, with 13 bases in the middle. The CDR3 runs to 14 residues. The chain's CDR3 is CASSLGDLNTEAFF. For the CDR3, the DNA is TGTGCCAGCAGCCTGGGGGACTTAAACACTGAAGCTTTCTTT.

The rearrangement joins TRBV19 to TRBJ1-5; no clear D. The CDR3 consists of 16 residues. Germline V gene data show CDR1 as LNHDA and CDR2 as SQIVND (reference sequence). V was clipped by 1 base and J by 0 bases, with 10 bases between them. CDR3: CASSIVYGSSNQPQHF. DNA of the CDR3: TGTGCCAGTAGTATAGTTTACGGCTCTAGCAATCAGCCCCAGCATTTT. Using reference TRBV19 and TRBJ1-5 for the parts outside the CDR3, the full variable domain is DGGITQSPKYLFRKEGQNVTLSCEQNLNHDAMYWYRQDPGQGLRLIYYSQIVNDFQKGDIAEGYSVSREKKESFPLTVTSAQKNPTAFYLCASSIVYGSSNQPQHFGDGTRLSIL.

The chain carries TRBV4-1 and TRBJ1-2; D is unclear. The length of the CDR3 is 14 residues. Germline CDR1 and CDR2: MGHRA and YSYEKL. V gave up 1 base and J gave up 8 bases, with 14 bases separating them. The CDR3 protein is CASSQVPTFEGYTF. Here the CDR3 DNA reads TGCGCCAGCAGCCAAGTTCCCACCTTTGAAGGCTACACCTTC.

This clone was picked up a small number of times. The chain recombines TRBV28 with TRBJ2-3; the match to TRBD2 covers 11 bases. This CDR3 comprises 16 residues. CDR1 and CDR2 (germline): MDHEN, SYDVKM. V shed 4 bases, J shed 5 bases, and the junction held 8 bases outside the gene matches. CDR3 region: CASSSVAGGPIDTQYF. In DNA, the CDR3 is TGTGCCAGCAGTTCCGTAGCGGGAGGGCCAATAGATACGCAGTATTTT.

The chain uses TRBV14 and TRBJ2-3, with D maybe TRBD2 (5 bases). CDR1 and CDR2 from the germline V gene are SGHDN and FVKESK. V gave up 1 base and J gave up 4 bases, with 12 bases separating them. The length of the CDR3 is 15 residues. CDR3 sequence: CASSQGNSVADTQYF. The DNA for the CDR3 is TGTGCCAGCAGCCAAGGGAATAGCGTGGCAGATACGCAGTATTTT.

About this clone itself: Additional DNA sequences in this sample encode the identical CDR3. Written as DNA, the CDR3 is TGCGCCAGCAGCCCCGGGGGGGGCAAAGGAGAAAAACTGTTTTTT. As protein: CASSPGGGKGEKLFF. This chain uses TRBV5-1 with TRBJ1-4, with D maybe TRBD1 (6 bases). The V gene's germline CDR1 is SGHRS and CDR2 YFSETQ. V was cut by 4 bases and J by 8 bases, with 18 bases left in between. The CDR3 length is 15 residues.

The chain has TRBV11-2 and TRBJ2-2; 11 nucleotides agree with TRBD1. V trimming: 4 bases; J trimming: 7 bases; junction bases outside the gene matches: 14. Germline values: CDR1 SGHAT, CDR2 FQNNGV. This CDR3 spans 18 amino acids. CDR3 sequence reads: CASSSRYFGQGASGELFF. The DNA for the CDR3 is TGTGCCAGCAGCTCCCGTTACTTTGGACAGGGGGCAAGCGGGGAGCTGTTTTTT.

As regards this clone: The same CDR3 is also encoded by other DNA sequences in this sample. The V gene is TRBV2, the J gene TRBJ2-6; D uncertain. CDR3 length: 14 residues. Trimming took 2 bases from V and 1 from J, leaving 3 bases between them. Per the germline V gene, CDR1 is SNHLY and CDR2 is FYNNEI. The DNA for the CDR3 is TGTGCCAGCAGTGAAAGATCTGGGGCCAACGTCCTGACTTTC. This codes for CASSERSGANVLTF.

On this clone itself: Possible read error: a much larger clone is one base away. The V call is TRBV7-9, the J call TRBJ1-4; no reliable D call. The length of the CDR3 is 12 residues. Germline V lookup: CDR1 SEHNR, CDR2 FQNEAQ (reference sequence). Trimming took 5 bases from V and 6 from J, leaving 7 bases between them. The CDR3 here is CASSQTYEKLFF. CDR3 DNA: TGTGCCAGCAGCCAAACATATGAAAAACTGTTTTTT.

The CDR3 sequence: CASSLVTGSTDTQYF. The CDR3, as DNA: TGTGCCAGCAGCTTAGTTACGGGCAGCACAGATACGCAGTATTTT. The J gene is TRBJ2-3, the V gene TRBV7-2; no firm D call. Germline CDR1 SGHTA, CDR2 FQGNSA. V gave up 1 base and J gave up 0 bases, with 8 bases separating them. CDR3 length: 15 amino acids.